This record concerns one TCR beta chain sequence. The sample is drawn from a study of blood T cell repertoires in COVID-19. The CDR3 contains 12 residues. V was cut by 6 bases and J by 5 bases, with 11 bases left in between. From germline, CDR1 is SGHNT and CDR2 YENEEA. In the study's own analysis: Reference gene primer amplification in the assay estimated nucleated cell counts. Here immunoSEQ multiplex PCR was the method, and the copy in TCRdb shows in-frame clones only, minus some. That table gives V, J and clone size, and the DNA gave D and trimming. The sample has about 150,000 clones, over 65% seen once; the top ten hold 1.5% to 2%.

The material sequenced was peripheral blood. The source of this sequence is a man older than 75 with acute or convalescent COVID-19. The V and J genes are TRBV11-3 and TRBJ2-7; tentative D call: TRBD2 (5 bases). The CDR3 sequence is CASRERGNEQYF. Written as DNA, the CDR3 is TGTGCCAGCAGAGAGAGAGGGAACGAGCAGTACTTC.